A single sample is the source of the 30 T cell receptor beta chains below, sequenced in a study of T-cell memory formation after mild COVID-19 (dated by TCRdb to about 2021). Preparation of the library involved 5' RACE. Data came from an Illumina NovaSeq 6000. Using fastp trimming at Q25 and MiXCR clonotype assembly, TCRdb reanalyzed the public sequencing data and kept in-frame beta chains. Every CDR3 protein is listed once, alongside the most common genes and DNA of its rows. This sample has about 210,000 distinct CDR3 sequences in its table, and around 25% of those were observed once. The biggest ten clones account for approximately 10% of the sample. The sample was PBMCs or a T cell subset sorted from them (not recorded which). The origin of the receptors is an adult woman who had mild COVID-19 (a few samples of this study predate the infection). The sample titles of this study are shuffled in the database, so cell type and time point are left out; the donor was told from shared clones.

At least ten counts were recorded for this clonotype. This sequence joins TRBV6-5 and TRBJ2-7; TRBD1 agrees at 9 bases. Trimming removed 5 bases from V and 2 bases from J; junction bases left unmatched: 4. The CDR3 has 14 residues. Germline assignment: CDR1 MNHEY and CDR2 SVGAGI. Here the CDR3 reads CASSEDRGPYEQYF. The CDR3 nucleotides are TGTGCCAGCAGTGAGGACAGGGGCCCCTACGAGCAGTACTTC.

V and J are TRBV5-1 and TRBJ2-5; 7 nucleotides agree with TRBD2. V shed 4 bases and J 14 bases; nucleotides not matched to a gene: 14. Germline CDR1 and CDR2: SGHRS and YFSETQ. CDR3 length: 13 residues. CDR3 coding DNA: TGCGCCAGCAGCCGCAGGGAGGGGATCCAAGGATACTTC. Translating gives CASSRREGIQGYF.

V usage is TRBV6-4 and J usage is TRBJ2-3; 8 bases match TRBD2. V was pared by 6 bases and J by 4 bases, with 3 bases of the junction left unmatched. Germline V gene sequence: CDR1 MRHNA, CDR2 SNTAGT. This CDR3 has 13 amino acids. CDR3 amino acids: CASSGGDPDTQYF. The CDR3 DNA reads TGTGCCAGCAGCGGGGGGGACCCAGATACGCAGTATTTT.

This clonotype was observed a handful of times. The rearrangement links TRBV6-4 to TRBJ2-3; 8 bases line up with TRBD2. The germline CDR1 and CDR2 sequences are MRHNA and SNTAGT. Trimming at V came to 6 bases and at J to 6 bases, leaving 11 bases not matched to a gene. The CDR3 sequence is 15 residues long. The CDR3 sequence is CASRRSGTRGDTQYF. The CDR3 bases are TGTGCCAGCAGGCGAAGCGGGACTAGGGGGGATACGCAGTATTTT.

The genes are TRBV7-2 and TRBJ2-6; unclear D gene. Trimming removed 4 bases from V and 0 bases from J, with 10 bases in between. This CDR3 has 16 amino acids. CDR1 is SGHTA and CDR2 is FQGNSA in the germline V gene. DNA of the CDR3: TGTGCCAGCAGCTCCGGACCCAGCTCTGGGGCCAACGTCCTGACTTTC. Its protein product is CASSSGPSSGANVLTF.

The rearrangement uses TRBV5-1 and TRBJ1-3; TRBD1 matches at 7 bases. The length of the CDR3 is 17 residues. Trimming cost V 4 bases and J 1 base; bases outside gene matches: 11. Germline V gives CDR1 SGHRS, CDR2 YFSETQ. The CDR3 DNA is TGCGCCAGCAGCGCGGGCTACTCAGGGGGATCTGGAAACACCATATATTTT. It codes for CASSAGYSGGSGNTIYF.

V gene TRBV20-1 combines with J gene TRBJ2-7; maybe TRBD1 (6 bases). CDR3 length equals 13 residues. Deletions cut 6 bases from V and 2 bases from J, with 14 bases between. The germline CDR1 and CDR2 sequences are DFQATT and SNEGSKA (reference sequence). CDR3 amino acids: CSARRDMAYEQYF. As DNA, the CDR3 is TGCAGTGCACGTCGGGACATGGCCTACGAGCAGTACTTC.

The chain joins TRBV7-2 to TRBJ2-1; TRBD2 matches 10 bases. J gave up 4 bases and V 5 bases, and 5 bases lay outside the gene matches. The germline CDR1 and CDR2 sequences are SGHTA and FQGNSA. The CDR3 loop spans 15 amino acids. CDR3 DNA: TGTGCCAGCAGCCAACTAGCGGGACTGTACAATGAGCAGTTCTTC. Encoded protein: CASSQLAGLYNEQFF.

The J gene is TRBJ2-2, the V gene TRBV20-1; the D is unclear. V was pared by 5 bases and J by 6 bases, with 10 bases between. Germline lookup yields CDR1 DFQATT and CDR2 SNEGSKA (reference sequence). The CDR3 is 12 residues long. The CDR3 DNA sequence: TGCAGTGCTGTTAGTAGAGCCGGGGAGCTGTTTTTT. This translates into CSAVSRAGELFF.

The table lists this clonotype with a few counts. The chain carries TRBV5-1 and TRBJ2-1; tentative D call: TRBD1 (6 bases). The CDR3 consists of 12 residues. Germline V gene sequence: CDR1 SGHRS, CDR2 YFSETQ. Trimming cost V 7 bases and J 8 bases, with 13 bases left between them. CDR3: CASGEQGHEQFF. CDR3 in DNA: TGCGCCAGCGGCGAACAGGGTCATGAGCAGTTCTTC.

The rearrangement links TRBV11-1 to TRBJ2-3; D remains unclear. Between the trimmed V and J ends, which lost 2 bases and 4 bases, there was a span of 7 bases. The V gene's germline CDR1 is SGHAT and CDR2 FQDESV (reference sequence). The CDR3 consists of 13 residues. The CDR3 DNA reads as TGTGCCAGCAGCTTACTCCAGGCAGATACGCAGTATTTT. Translated: CASSLLQADTQYF.

This clonotype was found a few times. This chain connects TRBV7-2 to TRBJ2-5; D ambiguous. Trimming removed 5 bases from V and 5 bases from J, with 15 bases in between. Looked up from germline, CDR1 is SGHTA and CDR2 is FQGNSA. The CDR3 totals 14 residues. The CDR3 loop is CASSLGSGRETQYF. The CDR3 nucleotides read TGTGCCAGCAGCCTGGGATCCGGCAGGGAGACCCAGTACTTC.

This chain connects TRBV30 to TRBJ2-7; TRBD2 agrees at 10 bases. Germline assignment: CDR1 GTSNPN and CDR2 SVGIG (reference sequence). The CDR3 contains 14 residues. Trimming at V came to 2 bases and at J to 4 bases, leaving 5 bases not matched to a gene. CDR3 region: CAWSLAGVKYEQYF. The CDR3 region has the DNA TGTGCCTGGAGTCTAGCGGGAGTCAAGTACGAGCAGTACTTC. Full variable domain (outside the CDR3, taken from reference TRBV30 and TRBJ2-7): SQTIHQWPATLVQPVGSPLSLECTVEGTSNPNLYWYRQAAGRGLQLLFYSVGIGQISSEVPQNLSASRPQDRQFILSSKKLLLSDSGFYLCAWSLAGVKYEQYFGPGTRLTVT.

The chain is built from TRBV5-1 and TRBJ1-3; the match to TRBD1 covers 8 bases. J lost 1 base, V lost 4 bases, and 10 bases had no gene match. The V gene's germline CDR1 is SGHRS and CDR2 YFSETQ. The CDR3 sequence is 17 residues long. CDR3 nucleotide sequence: TGCGCCAGCAGCCCCGGGACAGGAGATATTTCTGGAAACACCATATATTTT. As protein: CASSPGTGDISGNTIYF.

The V call is TRBV24-1, the J call TRBJ2-2; D is ambiguous. V was shortened by 2 bases and J by 0 bases, with 9 bases between the two germline ends. The CDR3 has 16 residues. Germline CDR1 KGHDR, CDR2 SFDVKD. The CDR3 sequence: CATSDSLLPNTGELFF. The DNA of the CDR3 is TGTGCCACCAGTGATTCCTTACTGCCGAACACCGGGGAGCTGTTTTTT.

The genes are TRBV7-2 and TRBJ2-1, with TRBD2 identical over 12 bases. Germline values: CDR1 SGHTA, CDR2 FQGNSA. Trimming took 5 bases from V and 6 from J; bases not matched to a gene: 14. The CDR3 is 18 residues long. In DNA, the CDR3 is TGTGCCAGCAGCCCCGACCTCACCGGGACTAGCGGGTCCAATGAGCAGTTCTTC. Translating it yields CASSPDLTGTSGSNEQFF.

This clonotype appeared a few times. This chain joins TRBV5-1 and TRBJ2-7, with 7 bases lining up with TRBD2. J gave up 0 bases and V 2 bases, and 5 bases lay outside the gene matches. The CDR3 contains 15 residues. The V gene's germline CDR1 is SGHRS and CDR2 YFSETQ. The CDR3 loop reads CASSFEPGGSYEQYF. For the CDR3, the DNA is TGCGCCAGCAGCTTTGAACCGGGGGGCTCCTACGAGCAGTACTTC.

This clonotype was counted between two and nine times. The V and J genes are TRBV20-1 and TRBJ2-1, with 9 nucleotides matching TRBD2. Trimming removed 3 bases from V and 7 bases from J; junction bases left unmatched: 13. The CDR3 is 16 amino acids. Germline lookup yields CDR1 DFQATT and CDR2 SNEGSKA (reference sequence). The CDR3 region has the DNA TGCAGTGCTAGCCCGGGGGATGCGGGAGGGCAGAATGAGCAGTTCTTC. It is translated as CSASPGDAGGQNEQFF.

In this sample, this clonotype turned up a few times. The rearrangement uses TRBV29-1 and TRBJ2-3; 13 bases fit TRBD2. There are 16 residues in the CDR3. Unmatched junction bases numbered 7, after V lost 5 bases and J lost 2 bases. CDR1 is SQVTM and CDR2 is ANQGSEA in the germline V gene. The CDR3 DNA reads as TGCAGCGTTACCGGGACTAGCGGGACCACCACAGATACGCAGTATTTT. Protein sequence: CSVTGTSGTTTDTQYF.

CDR3: CASSLAGLAAGELFF. DNA for the CDR3: TGCGCCAGCAGCTTGGCCGGGCTAGCGGCCGGGGAGCTGTTTTTT. The rearrangement uses TRBV5-1 and TRBJ2-2; TRBD2 matches at 7 bases. The CDR3 extends over 15 amino acids. CDR1 SGHRS and CDR2 YFSETQ come from the germline V gene. V was pared by 0 bases and J by 6 bases, with 5 bases of the junction left unmatched.

This clonotype was counted a few times. This chain links TRBV5-1 with TRBJ1-1, with unresolved D. Germline CDR1 reads SGHRS; CDR2 reads YFSETQ. The CDR3 runs 14 residues. V was pared by 2 bases and J by 1 base, with 9 bases between. The CDR3 sequence: CASSFPGPNTEAFF. In DNA form, the CDR3 reads TGCGCCAGCAGCTTCCCAGGACCGAACACTGAAGCTTTCTTT.

This clonotype has just a few counts. The genes are TRBV4-1 and TRBJ2-5; 8 nucleotides match TRBD1. The length of the CDR3 is 16 residues. J gave up 5 bases and V 0 bases, and 8 bases lay outside the gene matches. Germline V lookup: CDR1 MGHRA, CDR2 YSYEKL. The CDR3 sequence: CASSQERSQGAETQYF. As DNA, the CDR3 is TGCGCCAGCAGCCAAGAACGGAGCCAGGGGGCTGAGACCCAGTACTTC.

In this sample, this clonotype turned up many times. V is TRBV29-1 and J is TRBJ2-5, with 14 bases aligning to TRBD2. V trimming: 5 bases; J trimming: 5 bases; junction bases outside the gene matches: 13. Germline CDR1 and CDR2: SQVTM and ANQGSEA. This CDR3 comprises 17 residues. CDR3 region: CSVNSGLAGGYGETQYF. As DNA, the CDR3 is TGCAGCGTTAACTCAGGACTAGCGGGGGGATATGGGGAGACCCAGTACTTC.

The V call is TRBV6-5, the J call TRBJ1-3, with 7 bases lining up with TRBD1. The CDR3 spans 16 residues. J gave up 0 bases and V 6 bases, and 8 bases lay outside the gene matches. Germline V lookup: CDR1 MNHEY, CDR2 SVGAGI. The CDR3 coding sequence is TGTGCCAGCAGCAGCGACAGGGTACTCTCTGGAAACACCATATATTTT. Its translation is CASSSDRVLSGNTIYF.

The rearrangement joins TRBV28 to TRBJ2-1; D is uncertain. Germline CDR1 reads MDHEN; CDR2 reads SYDVKM. The CDR3 extends over 12 amino acids. V lost 8 bases to trimming and J lost 6 bases, with 11 bases between them. The CDR3 region has the DNA TGTGCCAGCGGAACAGAAGGCAATGAGCAGTTCTTC. Amino acids: CASGTEGNEQFF.

For this clonotype: At one of its ends the junction is not consistent with the germline gene, which may arise from a read error. The chain carries TRBV7-2 and TRBJ1-1; TRBD1 matches 8 bases. Per germline, CDR1 SGHTA and CDR2 FQGNSA. The CDR3 extends over 13 amino acids. In nucleotides, the CDR3 is TGTGCCAGCAGCTTGCGGGTACTGGACAGGGTGTCGTTT. Its protein is CASSLRVLDRVSF.

The V gene is TRBV5-1, the J gene TRBJ2-2; D is perhaps TRBD2 (6 bases). Trimming removed 1 base from V and 2 bases from J, with 15 bases in between. CDR1 is SGHRS and CDR2 is YFSETQ in the germline V gene. The CDR3 runs to 17 residues. CDR3 in amino acids: CASSLSRDGRNTGELFF. CDR3 nucleotides: TGCGCCAGCAGCTTGTCCCGGGACGGGAGAAACACCGGGGAGCTGTTTTTT.

V and J are TRBV15 and TRBJ2-1, with 9 bases identical to TRBD2. This CDR3 region has 15 residues. The junction had 6 bases not matched to a gene; V was cut back by 4 bases and J by 5 bases. CDR1 LNHNV and CDR2 YYDKDF come from the germline V gene (reference sequence). The CDR3 nucleotides read TGTGCCACCAGCAAGGGACTAGCCCTTCACAATGAGCAGTTCTTC. This gives the protein CATSKGLALHNEQFF.

This chain joins TRBV28 and TRBJ2-7; the match to TRBD1 covers 12 bases. Trimming at V came to 7 bases and at J to 7 bases, leaving 11 bases not matched to a gene. The CDR3 is 15 residues long. CDR1 and CDR2 from the germline V gene are MDHEN and SYDVKM. CDR3 sequence (DNA): TGTGCCAGCACCACATGGGGACAGGGGGCATCAGAGCAGTACTTC. This codes for CASTTWGQGASEQYF.

The chain is built from TRBV29-1 and TRBJ1-1; TRBD1 matches 7 bases. This CDR3 spans 12 amino acids. V was pared by 2 bases and J by 11 bases, with 8 bases of the junction left unmatched. Looked up from germline, CDR1 is SQVTM and CDR2 is ANQGSEA. This chain's CDR3 is CSVERDRPEAFF. CDR3 sequence (DNA): TGCAGCGTTGAAAGGGACAGACCCGAGGCTTTCTTT.